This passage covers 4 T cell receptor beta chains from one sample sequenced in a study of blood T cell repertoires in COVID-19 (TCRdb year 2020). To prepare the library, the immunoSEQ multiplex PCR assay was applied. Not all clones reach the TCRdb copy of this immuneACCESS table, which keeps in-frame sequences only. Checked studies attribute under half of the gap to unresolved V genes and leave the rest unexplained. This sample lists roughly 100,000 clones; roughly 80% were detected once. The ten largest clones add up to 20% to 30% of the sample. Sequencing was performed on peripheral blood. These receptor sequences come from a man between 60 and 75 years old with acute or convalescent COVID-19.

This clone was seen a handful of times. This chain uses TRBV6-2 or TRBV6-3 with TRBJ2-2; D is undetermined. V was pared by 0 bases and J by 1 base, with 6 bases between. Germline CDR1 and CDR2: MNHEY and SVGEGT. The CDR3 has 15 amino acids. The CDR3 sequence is CASSYSGRNTGELFF. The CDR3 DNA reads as TGTGCCAGCAGTTACTCGGGCCGGAACACCGGGGAGCTGTTTTTT.

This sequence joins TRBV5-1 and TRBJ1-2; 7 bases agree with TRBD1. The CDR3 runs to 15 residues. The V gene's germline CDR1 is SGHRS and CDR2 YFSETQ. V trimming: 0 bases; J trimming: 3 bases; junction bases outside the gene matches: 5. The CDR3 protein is CASSLEAGGDYGYTF. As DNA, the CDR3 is TGCGCCAGCAGCTTGGAGGCAGGGGGAGACTATGGCTACACCTTC.

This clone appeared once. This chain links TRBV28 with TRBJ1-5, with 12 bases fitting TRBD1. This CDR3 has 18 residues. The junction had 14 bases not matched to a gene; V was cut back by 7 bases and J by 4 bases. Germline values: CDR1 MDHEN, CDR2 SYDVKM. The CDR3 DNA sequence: TGTGCCAGCATCCCCGGGGGGACAGGGGGCTTCGGGAATCAGCCCCAGCATTTT. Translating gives CASIPGGTGGFGNQPQHF.

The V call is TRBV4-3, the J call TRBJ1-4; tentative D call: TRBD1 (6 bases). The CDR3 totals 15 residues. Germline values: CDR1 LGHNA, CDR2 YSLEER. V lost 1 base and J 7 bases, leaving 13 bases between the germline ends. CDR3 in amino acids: CASSQGTRGAEKLFF. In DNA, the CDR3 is TGCGCCAGCAGCCAAGGGACCAGGGGCGCTGAAAAACTGTTTTTT.